This T cell receptor beta chain originates from a study of Graves' ophthalmopathy and Graves' hyperthyroidism. Study-level findings and limits: Researchers report that a 13-signature model separated ophthalmopathy from stable hyperthyroidism, posting 87.88% sensitivity and roughly 81% specificity. Clonotypes were expanded in thyroid at above 0.001 frequency, and most also appeared in blood.

V dropped 4 bases and J dropped 6; count of bases not matched to a gene: 11. Germline V CDR1 and CDR2: MNHEY, SMNVEV (reference sequence). The CDR3 consists of 15 residues. With respect to this clonotype: Antigen: not known.

RNA served as the template for amplifying TCR beta CDR3 regions. First-round RT-PCR relied on HTBI primers, and a second-round multiplex PCR came next. TCRdb re-called the multiplex PCR reads with MiXCR, one entry per CDR3 protein. Among 450,000 or so distinct CDR3 sequences listed, approximately 15% were seen once. Sequenced: blood. The gene calls are TRBV27 and TRBJ2-7; 8 nucleotides agree with TRBD1. This receptor was taken from a woman between 25 and 40 years old with Graves' ophthalmopathy. The CDR3, as DNA: TGTGCCAGCAGTTCTCTTGGGACAGGACAAATCGAGCAGTACTTC. Translating gives CASSSLGTGQIEQYF.